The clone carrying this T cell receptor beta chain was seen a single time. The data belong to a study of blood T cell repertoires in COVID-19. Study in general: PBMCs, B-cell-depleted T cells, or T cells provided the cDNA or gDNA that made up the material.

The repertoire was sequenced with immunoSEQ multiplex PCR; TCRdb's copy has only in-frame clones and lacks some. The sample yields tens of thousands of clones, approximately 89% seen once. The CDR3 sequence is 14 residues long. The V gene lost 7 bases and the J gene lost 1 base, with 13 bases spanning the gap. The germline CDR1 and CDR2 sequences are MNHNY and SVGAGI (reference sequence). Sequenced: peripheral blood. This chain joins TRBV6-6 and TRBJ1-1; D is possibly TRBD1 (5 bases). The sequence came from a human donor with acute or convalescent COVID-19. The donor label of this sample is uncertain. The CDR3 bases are TGTGCCAGCATCCCCCTCGGGGGGAACACTGAAGCTTTCTTT. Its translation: CASIPLGGNTEAFF.